This TCR beta chain was sequenced in a study of patients and donors after allogeneic stem cell transplantation. TCRdb used MiXCR to reprocess the RT-PCR reads, holding one entry per CDR3 protein. The sample holds 390,000 or so distinct CDR3 sequences, 16% seen once. As regards this clonotype: One end of the junction is discordant with germline, which a read error may explain.

The sequenced sample was blood, either unsorted or a sorted T cell fraction (not recorded which). The source of this sequence is a human donor who was either an allogeneic HSCT recipient or a stem cell or donor lymphocyte infusion donor (not recorded which). It is not recorded whose cells these are; they may come from a transplant donor.

CDR3 sequence reads: CSASLGGRVPRPF. The CDR3 DNA follows: TGCAGTGCCTCCCTGGGGGGAAGAGTCCCAAGGCCCTTC. This rearrangement joins TRBV20-1 to TRBJ1-2; D possibly corresponds to TRBD1 (5 bases). The CDR3 covers 13 residues. CDR1 and CDR2 from the germline V gene are DFQATT and SNEGSKA (reference sequence).